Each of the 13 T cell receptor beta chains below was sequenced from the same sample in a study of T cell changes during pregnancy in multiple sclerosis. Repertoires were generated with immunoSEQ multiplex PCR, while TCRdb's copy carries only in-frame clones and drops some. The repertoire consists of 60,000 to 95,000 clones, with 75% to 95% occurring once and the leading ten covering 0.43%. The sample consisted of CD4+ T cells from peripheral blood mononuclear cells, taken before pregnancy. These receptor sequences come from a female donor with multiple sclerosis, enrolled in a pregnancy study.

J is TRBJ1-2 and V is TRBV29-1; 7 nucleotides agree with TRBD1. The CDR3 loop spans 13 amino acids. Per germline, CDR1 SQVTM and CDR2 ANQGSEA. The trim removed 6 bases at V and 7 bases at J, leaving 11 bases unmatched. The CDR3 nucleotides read TGCAGCGTGATGACAGGGAGCCCTTCTGGCTACACCTTC. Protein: CSVMTGSPSGYTF.

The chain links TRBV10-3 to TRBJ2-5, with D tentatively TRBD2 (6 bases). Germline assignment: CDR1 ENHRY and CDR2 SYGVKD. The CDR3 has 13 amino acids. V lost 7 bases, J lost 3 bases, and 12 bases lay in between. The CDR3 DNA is TGTGCCATCAACCGGGGGAGAGAAGAGACCCAGTACTTC. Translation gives CAINRGREETQYF.

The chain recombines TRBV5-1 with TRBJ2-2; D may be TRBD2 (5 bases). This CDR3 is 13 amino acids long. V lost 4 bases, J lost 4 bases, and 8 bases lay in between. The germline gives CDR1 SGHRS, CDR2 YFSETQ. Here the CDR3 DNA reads TGCGCCAGCAGCCTCGGACTCACCGGGGAGCTGTTTTTT. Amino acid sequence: CASSLGLTGELFF. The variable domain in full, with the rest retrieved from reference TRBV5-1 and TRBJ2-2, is KAGVTQTPRYLIKTRGQQVTLSCSPISGHRSVSWYQQTPGQGLQFLFEYFSETQRNKGNFPGRFSGRQFSNSRSEMNVSTLELGDSALYLCASSLGLTGELFFGEGSRLTVL.

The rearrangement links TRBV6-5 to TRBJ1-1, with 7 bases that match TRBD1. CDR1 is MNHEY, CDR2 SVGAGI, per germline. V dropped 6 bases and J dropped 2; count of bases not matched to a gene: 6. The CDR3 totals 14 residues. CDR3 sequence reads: CASSWTGPNTEAFF. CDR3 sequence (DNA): TGTGCCAGCAGCTGGACAGGACCAAACACTGAAGCTTTCTTT.

CDR3 loop: CAWSQDRGLRGNQPQHF. The CDR3 nucleotides are TGTGCCTGGAGTCAAGACAGGGGGCTCCGGGGCAATCAGCCCCAGCATTTT. This chain joins TRBV30 and TRBJ1-5, with 10 bases fitting TRBD1. V was pared by 2 bases and J by 2 bases, with 9 bases of the junction left unmatched. Germline CDR1 is GTSNPN and CDR2 is SVGIG (reference sequence). The CDR3 covers 17 residues.

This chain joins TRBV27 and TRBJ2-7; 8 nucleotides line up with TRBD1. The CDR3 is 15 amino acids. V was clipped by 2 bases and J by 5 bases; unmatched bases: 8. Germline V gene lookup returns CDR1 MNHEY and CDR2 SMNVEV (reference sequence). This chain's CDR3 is CASSLRGTGADEQYF. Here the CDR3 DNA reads TGTGCCAGCAGTTTACGAGGGACAGGAGCCGACGAGCAGTACTTC.

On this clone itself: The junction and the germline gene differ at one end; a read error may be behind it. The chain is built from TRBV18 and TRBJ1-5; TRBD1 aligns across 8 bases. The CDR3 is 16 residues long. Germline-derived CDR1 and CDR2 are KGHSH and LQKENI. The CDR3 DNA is TGTGCCAGCTCACTGAACAGGGGGGGGCAAAATCGGCCCCAGCATTTT. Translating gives CASSLNRGGQNRPQHF.

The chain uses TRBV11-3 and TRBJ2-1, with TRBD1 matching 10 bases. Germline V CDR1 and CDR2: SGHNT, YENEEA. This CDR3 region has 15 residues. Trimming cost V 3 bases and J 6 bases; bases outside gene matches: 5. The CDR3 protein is CASSFETGGLNEQFF. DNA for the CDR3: TGTGCCAGCAGCTTTGAGACAGGGGGCCTCAATGAGCAGTTCTTC.

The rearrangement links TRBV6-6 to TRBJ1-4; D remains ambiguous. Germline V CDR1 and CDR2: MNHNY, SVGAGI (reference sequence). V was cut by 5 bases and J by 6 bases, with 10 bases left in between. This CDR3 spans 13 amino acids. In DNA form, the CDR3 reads TGTGCCAGCAGTCAGATAGCAGATGAAAAACTGTTTTTT. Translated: CASSQIADEKLFF.

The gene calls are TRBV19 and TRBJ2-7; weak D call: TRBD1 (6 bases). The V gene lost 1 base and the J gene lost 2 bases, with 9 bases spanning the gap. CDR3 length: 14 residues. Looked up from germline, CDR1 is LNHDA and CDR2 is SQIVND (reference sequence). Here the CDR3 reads CASSIGGPPYEQYF. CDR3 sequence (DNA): TGTGCCAGTAGTATAGGGGGGCCCCCCTACGAGCAGTACTTC.

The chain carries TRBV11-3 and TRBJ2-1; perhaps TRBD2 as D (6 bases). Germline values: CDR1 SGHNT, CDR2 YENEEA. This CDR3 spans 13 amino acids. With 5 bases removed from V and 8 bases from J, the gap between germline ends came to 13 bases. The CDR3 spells CASSVGSGDEQFF. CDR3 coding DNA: TGTGCCAGCAGCGTCGGGAGTGGTGATGAGCAGTTCTTC.

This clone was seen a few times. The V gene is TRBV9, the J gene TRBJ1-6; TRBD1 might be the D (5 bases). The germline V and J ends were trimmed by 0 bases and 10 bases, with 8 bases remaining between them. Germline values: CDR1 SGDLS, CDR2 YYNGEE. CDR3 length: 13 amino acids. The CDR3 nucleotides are TGTGCCAGCAGCGTAGAGTCAGGGTCACCCCTCCACTTT. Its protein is CASSVESGSPLHF. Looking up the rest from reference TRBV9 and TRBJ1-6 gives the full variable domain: DSGVTQTPKHLITATGQRVTLRCSPRSGDLSVYWYQQSLDQGLQFLIQYYNGEERAKGNILERFSAQQFPDLHSELNLSSLELGDSALYFCASSVESGSPLHFGNGTRLTVT.

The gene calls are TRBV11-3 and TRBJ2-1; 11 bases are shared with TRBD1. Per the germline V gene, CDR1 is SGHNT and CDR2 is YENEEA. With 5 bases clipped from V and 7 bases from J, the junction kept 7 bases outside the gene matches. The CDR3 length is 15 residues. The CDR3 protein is CASSEGQGVTNEQFF. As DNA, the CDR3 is TGTGCCAGCAGCGAGGGACAGGGGGTAACAAATGAGCAGTTCTTC.